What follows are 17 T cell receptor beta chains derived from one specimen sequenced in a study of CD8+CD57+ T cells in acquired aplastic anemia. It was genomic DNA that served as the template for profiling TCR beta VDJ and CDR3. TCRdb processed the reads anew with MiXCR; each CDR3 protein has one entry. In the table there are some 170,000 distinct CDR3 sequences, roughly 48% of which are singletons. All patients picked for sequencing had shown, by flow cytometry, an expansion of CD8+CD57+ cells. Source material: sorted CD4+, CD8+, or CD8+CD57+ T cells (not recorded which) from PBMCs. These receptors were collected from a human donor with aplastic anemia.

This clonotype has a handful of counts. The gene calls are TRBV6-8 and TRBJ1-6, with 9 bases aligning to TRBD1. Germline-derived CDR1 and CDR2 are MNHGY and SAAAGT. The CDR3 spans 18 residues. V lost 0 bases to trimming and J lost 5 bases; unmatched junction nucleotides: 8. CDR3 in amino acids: CASSYSMLRDRDNSPLHF. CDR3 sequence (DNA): TGTGCCAGCAGTTACTCGATGTTAAGGGACAGGGATAATTCACCCCTCCACTTT.

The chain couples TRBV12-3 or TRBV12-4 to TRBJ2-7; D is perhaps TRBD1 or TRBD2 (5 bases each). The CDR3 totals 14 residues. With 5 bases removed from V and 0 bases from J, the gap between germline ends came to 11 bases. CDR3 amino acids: CASSSHGGSYEQYF. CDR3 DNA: TGTGCCAGCAGTAGCCATGGGGGCTCCTACGAGCAGTACTTC.

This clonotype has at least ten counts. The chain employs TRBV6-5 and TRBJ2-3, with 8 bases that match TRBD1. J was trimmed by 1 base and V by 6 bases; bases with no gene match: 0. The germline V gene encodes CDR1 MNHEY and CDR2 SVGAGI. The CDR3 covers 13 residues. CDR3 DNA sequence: TGTGCCAGCAGGACAGGGGGCACAGATACGCAGTATTTT. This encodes CASRTGGTDTQYF.

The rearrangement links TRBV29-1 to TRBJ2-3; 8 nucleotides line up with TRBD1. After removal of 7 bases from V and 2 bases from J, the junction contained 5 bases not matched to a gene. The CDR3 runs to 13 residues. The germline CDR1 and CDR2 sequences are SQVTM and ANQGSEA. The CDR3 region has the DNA TGCAGCGGGGGGACAGGATACACAGATACGCAGTATTTT. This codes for CSGGTGYTDTQYF.

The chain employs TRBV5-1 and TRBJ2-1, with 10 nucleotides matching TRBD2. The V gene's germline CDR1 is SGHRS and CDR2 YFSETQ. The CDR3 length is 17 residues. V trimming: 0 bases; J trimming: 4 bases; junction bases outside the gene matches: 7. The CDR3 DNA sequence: TGCGCCAGCAGCTTGGAGCCTAGCGGGAGTCAGTACAATGAGCAGTTCTTC. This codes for CASSLEPSGSQYNEQFF. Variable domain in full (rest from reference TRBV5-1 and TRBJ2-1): KAGVTQTPRYLIKTRGQQVTLSCSPISGHRSVSWYQQTPGQGLQFLFEYFSETQRNKGNFPGRFSGRQFSNSRSEMNVSTLELGDSALYLCASSLEPSGSQYNEQFFGPGTRLTVL.

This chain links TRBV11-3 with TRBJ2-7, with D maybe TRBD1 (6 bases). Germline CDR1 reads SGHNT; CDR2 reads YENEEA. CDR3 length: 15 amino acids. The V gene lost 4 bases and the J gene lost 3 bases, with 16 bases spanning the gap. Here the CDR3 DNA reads TGTGCCAGCAGCTACCGTCGGACAGAGAGCTACGAGCAGTACTTC. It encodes CASSYRRTESYEQYF. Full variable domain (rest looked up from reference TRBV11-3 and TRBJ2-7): EAGVVQSPRYKIIEKKQPVAFWCNPISGHNTLYWYLQNLGQGPELLIRYENEEAVDDSQLPKDRFSAERLKGVDSTLKIQPAELGDSAVYLCASSYRRTESYEQYFGPGTRLTVT.

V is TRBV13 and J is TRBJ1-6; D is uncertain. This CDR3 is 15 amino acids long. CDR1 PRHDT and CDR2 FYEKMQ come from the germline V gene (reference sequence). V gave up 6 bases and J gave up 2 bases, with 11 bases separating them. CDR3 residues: CASRIKGAYNSPLHF. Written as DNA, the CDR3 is TGTGCCAGCAGGATAAAGGGCGCCTATAATTCACCCCTCCACTTT.

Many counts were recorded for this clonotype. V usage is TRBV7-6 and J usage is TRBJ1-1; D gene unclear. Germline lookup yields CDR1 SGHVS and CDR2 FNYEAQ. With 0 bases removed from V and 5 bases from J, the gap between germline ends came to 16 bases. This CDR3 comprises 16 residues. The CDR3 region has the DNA TGTGCCAGCAGCTTAGCCTCTACCTCCCGAGGGACTGAAGCTTTCTTT. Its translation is CASSLASTSRGTEAFF.

The CDR3: CASSPPTSYGYTF. The CDR3 nucleotides read TGCGCCAGCAGCCCCCCGACAAGCTATGGCTACACCTTC. The chain combines TRBV5-1 with TRBJ1-2; D is unresolved. CDR1 is SGHRS and CDR2 is YFSETQ in the germline V gene. The V and J ends lost 4 bases and 4 bases respectively, with 11 bases between them. This CDR3 has 13 amino acids. The entire variable domain, with the rest obtained from reference TRBV5-1 and TRBJ1-2, is as follows: KAGVTQTPRYLIKTRGQQVTLSCSPISGHRSVSWYQQTPGQGLQFLFEYFSETQRNKGNFPGRFSGRQFSNSRSEMNVSTLELGDSALYLCASSPPTSYGYTFGSGTRLTVV.

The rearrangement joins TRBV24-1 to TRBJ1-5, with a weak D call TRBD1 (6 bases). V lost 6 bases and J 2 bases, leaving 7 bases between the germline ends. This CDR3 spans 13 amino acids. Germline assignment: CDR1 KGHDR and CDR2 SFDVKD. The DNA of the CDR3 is TGTGCCACCAGTCGACAGGGCAATCAGCCCCAGCATTTT. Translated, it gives CATSRQGNQPQHF.

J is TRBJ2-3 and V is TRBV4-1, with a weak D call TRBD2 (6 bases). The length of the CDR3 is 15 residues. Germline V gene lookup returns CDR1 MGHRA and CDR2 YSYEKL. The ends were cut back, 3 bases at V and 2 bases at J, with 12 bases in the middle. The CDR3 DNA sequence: TGCGCCAGCAGCCACTCCGGGGGACTCACAGATACGCAGTATTTT. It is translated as CASSHSGGLTDTQYF.

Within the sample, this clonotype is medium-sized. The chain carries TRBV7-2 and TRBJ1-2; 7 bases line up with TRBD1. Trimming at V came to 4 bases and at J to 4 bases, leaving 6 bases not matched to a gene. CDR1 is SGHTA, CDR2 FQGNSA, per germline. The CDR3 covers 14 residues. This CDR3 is CASSSQTGTYGYTF. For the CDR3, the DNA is TGTGCCAGCAGCTCGCAGACAGGGACCTATGGCTACACCTTC.

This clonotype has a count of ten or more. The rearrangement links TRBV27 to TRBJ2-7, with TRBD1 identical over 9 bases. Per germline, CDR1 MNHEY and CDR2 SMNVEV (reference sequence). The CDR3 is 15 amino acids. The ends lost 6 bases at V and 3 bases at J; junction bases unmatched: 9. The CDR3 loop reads CASRLWGQGRYEQYF. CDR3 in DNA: TGTGCCAGCAGACTGTGGGGACAGGGTCGCTACGAGCAGTACTTC.

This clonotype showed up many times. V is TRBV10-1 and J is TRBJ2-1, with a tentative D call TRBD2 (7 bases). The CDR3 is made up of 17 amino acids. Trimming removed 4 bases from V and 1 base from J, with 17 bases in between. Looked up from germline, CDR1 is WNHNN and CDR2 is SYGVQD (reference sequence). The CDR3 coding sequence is TGCGCCAGCAGTGCCCCGGAGGGAGGGGGTTCCTACAATGAGCAGTTCTTC. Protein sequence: CASSAPEGGGSYNEQFF.

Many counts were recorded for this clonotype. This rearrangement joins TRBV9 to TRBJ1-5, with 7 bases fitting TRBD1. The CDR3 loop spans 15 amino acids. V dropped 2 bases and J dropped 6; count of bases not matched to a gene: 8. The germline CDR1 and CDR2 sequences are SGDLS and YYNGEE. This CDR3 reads CASSVSGQEVQPQHF. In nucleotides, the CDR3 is TGTGCCAGCAGCGTCAGTGGACAGGAGGTTCAGCCCCAGCATTTT.

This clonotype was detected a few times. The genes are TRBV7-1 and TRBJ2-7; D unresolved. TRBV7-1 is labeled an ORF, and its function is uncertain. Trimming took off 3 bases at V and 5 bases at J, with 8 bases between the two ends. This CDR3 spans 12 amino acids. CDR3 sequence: CASSSGGDEQYF. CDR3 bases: TGTGCCAGCAGCTCTGGTGGAGACGAGCAGTACTTC.

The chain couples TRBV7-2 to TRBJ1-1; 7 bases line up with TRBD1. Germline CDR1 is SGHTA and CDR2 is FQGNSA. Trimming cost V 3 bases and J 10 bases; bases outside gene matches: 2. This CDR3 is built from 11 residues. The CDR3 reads CASSFDRVAFF. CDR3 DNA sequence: TGTGCCAGCAGCTTTGACAGGGTAGCTTTCTTT.